These 24 T cell receptor beta chains share one sample of origin, sequenced in a study of T-cell memory formation after mild COVID-19. MiXCR, applied by TCRdb to the 5' RACE reads, yields one record per CDR3 protein. The repertoire holds approximately 450,000 distinct CDR3 sequences, with about 20% as singletons. Sequenced input: PBMCs or a T cell subset sorted from them (not recorded which). Source of these receptors: an adult woman who had mild COVID-19 (a few samples of this study predate the infection). Cell type and time point are not known.

This clonotype turned up a few times. The chain uses TRBV19 and TRBJ2-7; the match to TRBD1 covers 9 bases. J was trimmed by 2 bases and V by 5 bases; bases with no gene match: 7. CDR3 length: 15 amino acids. Germline V gene sequence: CDR1 LNHDA, CDR2 SQIVND (reference sequence). Here the CDR3 DNA reads TGTGCCAGTAGTCAAGGACAGGGGAAGGCCTACGAGCAGTACTTC. This gives the protein CASSQGQGKAYEQYF. Filled out from reference TRBV19 and TRBJ2-7, the complete variable domain reads DGGITQSPKYLFRKEGQNVTLSCEQNLNHDAMYWYRQDPGQGLRLIYYSQIVNDFQKGDIAEGYSVSREKKESFPLTVTSAQKNPTAFYLCASSQGQGKAYEQYFGPGTRLTVT.

This clonotype has just a few counts. J is TRBJ2-7 and V is TRBV7-9; possibly TRBD1 or TRBD2 for D (7 bases each). The CDR3 has 15 residues. In germline, CDR1 is SEHNR, CDR2 FQNEAQ (reference sequence). V was pared by 11 bases and J by 4 bases, with 24 bases between. Here the CDR3 reads CACGRSGQAGYEQYF. CDR3 sequence (DNA): TGTGCCTGCGGGAGAAGCGGACAGGCCGGGTACGAGCAGTACTTC.

V gene TRBV5-4 combines with J gene TRBJ1-1; D remains ambiguous. This CDR3 is 15 amino acids long. Trimming took off 0 bases at V and 4 bases at J, with 13 bases between the two ends. Germline V gives CDR1 SGHNT, CDR2 YYREEE (reference sequence). The CDR3 region is CASSLDRLLGTEAFF. CDR3 bases: TGTGCCAGCAGCTTGGACCGGCTGCTTGGCACTGAAGCTTTCTTT. The complete variable domain, with remaining parts taken from reference TRBV5-4 and TRBJ1-1, reads ETGVTQSPTHLIKTRGQQVTLRCSSQSGHNTVSWYQQALGQGPQFIFQYYREEENGRGNFPPRFSGLQFPNYSSELNVNALELDDSALYLCASSLDRLLGTEAFFGQGTRLTVV.

This clonotype was recorded once. Here the CDR3 DNA reads TGTGCCACCAGTGACGTGGACAGGCACACCGGGGAGCTGTTTTTT. This codes for CATSDVDRHTGELFF. The rearrangement joins TRBV24-1 to TRBJ2-2; TRBD1 agrees at 7 bases. Germline V lookup: CDR1 KGHDR, CDR2 SFDVKD. The V segment lost 4 bases and the J segment 3 bases; nucleotides outside the gene matches: 4. The CDR3 is 15 amino acids.

The CDR3 loop is CASSLIASQGSNEQFF. For the CDR3, the DNA is TGTGCCAGCAGCCTTATAGCGAGTCAAGGCAGCAATGAGCAGTTCTTC. The chain carries TRBV7-8 and TRBJ2-1; weak D call: TRBD2 (5 bases). The germline V gene encodes CDR1 SGHVS and CDR2 FQNEAQ. This CDR3 is built from 16 residues. V was shortened by 5 bases and J by 6 bases, with 20 bases between the two germline ends.

The CDR3 loop reads CASSQDPGANYGYTF. The CDR3 nucleotides are TGCGCCAGCAGCCAAGATCCAGGGGCTAACTATGGCTACACCTTC. This chain joins TRBV4-1 and TRBJ1-2; a weak D match, TRBD1 (6 bases). This CDR3 region has 15 residues. CDR1 and CDR2 (germline): MGHRA, YSYEKL. V was pared by 0 bases and J by 0 bases, with 8 bases between.

This clonotype was counted at least ten times. The chain links TRBV5-1 to TRBJ2-3, with 10 bases matching TRBD2. J was trimmed by 4 bases and V by 0 bases; bases with no gene match: 5. In germline, CDR1 is SGHRS, CDR2 YFSETQ. CDR3 length: 16 residues. In DNA form, the CDR3 reads TGCGCCAGCAGCTTGGGGACTAGCGGAGGGGCAGATACGCAGTATTTT. Translated: CASSLGTSGGADTQYF.

The chain carries TRBV4-3 and TRBJ2-1; 8 bases fit TRBD2. Germline V lookup: CDR1 LGHNA, CDR2 YSLEER. The CDR3 loop spans 16 amino acids. With 4 bases clipped from V and 1 base from J, the junction kept 6 bases outside the gene matches. The CDR3 spells CASSRGGRSSYNEQFF. CDR3 nucleotides: TGCGCCAGCAGCCGAGGCGGGAGGTCGTCCTACAATGAGCAGTTCTTC.

Written as DNA, the CDR3 is TGCAGTGCATGGACAGGGCCTAATGAAAAACTGTTTTTT. This translates into CSAWTGPNEKLFF. This chain links TRBV20-1 with TRBJ1-4; TRBD1 aligns across 8 bases. J lost 3 bases, V lost 6 bases, and 3 bases had no gene match. The length of the CDR3 is 13 residues. Germline V gene data show CDR1 as DFQATT and CDR2 as SNEGSKA (reference sequence).

This clonotype was counted between two and nine times. This rearrangement joins TRBV6-2 or TRBV6-3 to TRBJ2-3, with D maybe TRBD2 (6 bases). Trimming took 6 bases from V and 4 from J, leaving 14 bases between them. The V gene's germline CDR1 is MNHEY and CDR2 SVGEGT. CDR3 length equals 14 residues. The CDR3 here is CASRPGGPADTQYF. Written as DNA, the CDR3 is TGTGCCAGCAGACCTGGAGGGCCGGCAGATACGCAGTATTTT.

This clonotype was observed a few times. The rearrangement uses TRBV7-2 and TRBJ2-7; TRBD2 matches at 11 bases. V was pared by 5 bases and J by 5 bases, with 5 bases of the junction left unmatched. The CDR3 spans 14 residues. CDR1 is SGHTA and CDR2 is FQGNSA in the germline V gene. This CDR3 reads CASSLTSGEDEQYF. In nucleotides, the CDR3 is TGTGCCAGCAGCCTGACTAGCGGGGAAGACGAGCAGTACTTC.

The sample holds a few counts of this clonotype. CDR3 in amino acids: CASSPKGLAGASTDTQYF. The CDR3 region has the DNA TGTGCCAGCTCACCCAAGGGCCTAGCGGGGGCCAGCACAGATACGCAGTATTTT. The chain is built from TRBV18 and TRBJ2-3; TRBD2 aligns across 10 bases. With V trimmed by 3 bases and J by 0 bases, 9 bases remained unmatched. The CDR3 is 18 amino acids. Germline assignment: CDR1 KGHSH and CDR2 LQKENI.

This chain links TRBV5-1 with TRBJ1-1; the D is unclear. The CDR3 runs to 14 residues. Germline CDR1 and CDR2: SGHRS and YFSETQ. V was trimmed by 4 bases and J by 1 base, leaving 11 bases between them. The CDR3 coding sequence is TGCGCCAGCAGCCCCGAGGCAGGGAACACTGAAGCTTTCTTT. Residues: CASSPEAGNTEAFF. The complete variable domain, with remaining parts taken from reference TRBV5-1 and TRBJ1-1, reads KAGVTQTPRYLIKTRGQQVTLSCSPISGHRSVSWYQQTPGQGLQFLFEYFSETQRNKGNFPGRFSGRQFSNSRSEMNVSTLELGDSALYLCASSPEAGNTEAFFGQGTRLTVV.

This clonotype appeared a few times. The chain uses TRBV18 and TRBJ1-1; perhaps TRBD1 as D (5 bases). The germline V and J ends were trimmed by 4 bases and 0 bases, with 9 bases remaining between them. The V gene's germline CDR1 is KGHSH and CDR2 LQKENI. CDR3 size: 14 residues. CDR3 sequence (DNA): TGTGCCAGCTCACGCGGGGGGATGAACACTGAAGCTTTCTTT. Translation gives CASSRGGMNTEAFF.

This clonotype was found a few times. The chain joins TRBV5-1 to TRBJ1-2; D is undetermined. The CDR3 consists of 17 residues. Trimming shortened V by 0 bases and J by 3 bases, and 18 bases separated the two germline ends. In germline, CDR1 is SGHRS, CDR2 YFSETQ. The CDR3 bases are TGCGCCAGCAGCTTGGCCGTTGACATCCTAAGTGACTATGGCTACACCTTC. Translated, it gives CASSLAVDILSDYGYTF.

The sample holds many counts of this clonotype. The V and J genes are TRBV3-1 and TRBJ2-3, with 16 bases aligning to TRBD2. Germline V gene lookup returns CDR1 LGHDT and CDR2 YNNKEL (reference sequence). This CDR3 has 19 amino acids. Germline trimming cut 1 base from V and 0 bases from J; bases unmatched to any gene: 4. The CDR3 nucleotides read TGTGCCAGCAGCCAAGGAGGGACTAGCGGGGGGGGAAGCACAGATACGCAGTATTTT. Translating it yields CASSQGGTSGGGSTDTQYF.

CDR3 in DNA: TGTGCCAGCTCACTGGGGGAGGGAAGAGGCTCCTACAATGAGCAGTTCTTC. Amino acid sequence: CASSLGEGRGSYNEQFF. V gene TRBV18 combines with J gene TRBJ2-1; 7 positions match TRBD2. The trim removed 4 bases at V and 0 bases at J, leaving 9 bases unmatched. The length of the CDR3 is 17 residues. Germline CDR1 KGHSH, CDR2 LQKENI.

This rearrangement joins TRBV6-5 to TRBJ2-3; D possibly uses TRBD1 or TRBD2 (5 bases each). Trimming shortened V by 2 bases and J by 3 bases, and 9 bases separated the two germline ends. This CDR3 comprises 14 residues. Looked up from germline, CDR1 is MNHEY and CDR2 is SVGAGI. The CDR3 region is CASSYRDPTDTQYF. CDR3 bases: TGTGCCAGCAGTTACCGGGACCCGACAGATACGCAGTATTTT.

Details on this clonotype: At one of its ends the junction is not consistent with the germline gene, which may arise from a read error. The rearrangement joins TRBV9 to TRBJ1-2, with a weak D call TRBD1 (6 bases). The CDR3 spans 16 residues. CDR1 and CDR2 (germline): SGDLS, YYNGEE. The CDR3 nucleotides read TGTGACAGCAGCGTTGGTTCCAGGACAGATAACTATGGCTACACCTTC. It yields the protein CDSSVGSRTDNYGYTF.

CDR3 protein: CASSLADVNEKLFF. In DNA form, the CDR3 reads TGTGCCAGCAGCTTAGCGGACGTTAATGAAAAACTGTTTTTT. The V call is TRBV7-8, the J call TRBJ1-4; D is ambiguous. Germline V gene sequence: CDR1 SGHVS, CDR2 FQNEAQ. V lost 0 bases and J 4 bases, leaving 6 bases between the germline ends. This CDR3 region has 14 residues.

This clonotype appeared a few times. V gene TRBV10-3 combines with J gene TRBJ1-1; no firm D call. The V end lost 6 bases, the J end lost 1 base, and 12 bases lay between the germline ends. Germline CDR1 and CDR2: ENHRY and SYGVKD. CDR3 length: 14 amino acids. The CDR3 sequence: CAIRFDGPNTEAFF. The CDR3 DNA sequence: TGTGCCATCAGGTTTGACGGACCGAACACTGAAGCTTTCTTT.

This clonotype was seen a handful of times. J is TRBJ2-3 and V is TRBV6-5, with 8 bases that match TRBD1. The CDR3 contains 18 residues. Germline V CDR1 and CDR2: MNHEY, SVGAGI. J gave up 0 bases and V 5 bases, and 13 bases lay outside the gene matches. The chain's CDR3 is CASSPDFGQGASTDTQYF. CDR3 nucleotides: TGTGCCAGCAGTCCAGATTTCGGGCAGGGGGCTAGCACAGATACGCAGTATTTT.

This clonotype showed up just a few times. The gene calls are TRBV5-1 and TRBJ1-2; the match to TRBD1 covers 9 bases. The trim removed 2 bases at V and 5 bases at J, leaving 7 bases unmatched. The CDR3 covers 15 residues. The germline gives CDR1 SGHRS, CDR2 YFSETQ. CDR3 DNA: TGCGCCAGCAGCTTTGGGGACAGGGAATCTTATGGCTACACCTTC. Amino acid sequence: CASSFGDRESYGYTF.

The sample holds one count of this clonotype. The chain has TRBV4-1 and TRBJ1-1; the D is unclear. Between the trimmed V and J ends, which lost 4 bases and 6 bases, there was a span of 21 bases. The CDR3 has 16 residues. Germline CDR1 reads MGHRA; CDR2 reads YSYEKL. CDR3 sequence: CASSPNMLRARAEAFF. CDR3 DNA: TGCGCCAGCAGCCCAAACATGCTCAGAGCGAGGGCTGAAGCTTTCTTT.